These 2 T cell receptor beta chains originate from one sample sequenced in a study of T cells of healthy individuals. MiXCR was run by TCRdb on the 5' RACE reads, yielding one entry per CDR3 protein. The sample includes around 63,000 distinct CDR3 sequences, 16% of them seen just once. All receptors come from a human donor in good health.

In nucleotides, the CDR3 is TGCAGCGTTGAAGATAAGGACAGGGTGTTCTTC. It translates to CSVEDKDRVFF. This chain joins TRBV29-1 and TRBJ2-1; 8 bases match TRBD1. The CDR3 sequence is 11 residues long. Trimming took 0 bases from V and 15 from J; bases not matched to a gene: 4. In germline, CDR1 is SQVTM, CDR2 ANQGSEA.

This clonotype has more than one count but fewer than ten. The CDR3 sequence is CAIMRGLDTGELFF. The CDR3 DNA is TGTGCCATCATGAGGGGGCTGGACACCGGGGAGCTGTTTTTT. J is TRBJ2-2 and V is TRBV10-3; TRBD1 aligns across 7 bases. There are 14 residues in the CDR3. V dropped 7 bases and J dropped 3; count of bases not matched to a gene: 5. Germline V gene data show CDR1 as ENHRY and CDR2 as SYGVKD.